Listed below are T cell receptor beta chains from one sample, sequenced in a study of T cell responses to AZD1222 COVID-19 vaccine. Clones were sequenced by immunoSEQ multiplex PCR, and TCRdb holds only the in-frame ones, with some missing. Here the sample spans 90,000 to 150,000 clones, roughly 89% being singletons. The sample was peripheral blood, taken on day 0 of AZD1222 vaccination. Receptor source: an adult in good health. The CDR3 runs from the conserved cysteine through the conserved F or W. D genes are given only for firm matches. Part of the rows lack a size; the others show once, few, many or a class for expanded clones.

TRBJ2-2 . . TRBV27 TGTGCCAGCAGACAGCGGACGAACACCGGGGAGCTGTTTTTT CASRQRTNTGELFF
TRBJ1-2 . . TRBV4-3 TGCGCCAGCAGCCAAGACACCTCCCTCTCGGGTTGGGGCTACACCTTC CASSQDTSLSGWGYTF
TRBJ1-2 . . TRBV11-2 TGTGCCAGCAGCTTATTGGCTGAGGGGTCTGGCTACACCTTC CASSLLAEGSGYTF
TRBJ2-3 . few TRBV12-5 TGTGCTAGTGGTGCCGGACACGTCGGCACAGATACGCAGTATTTT CASGAGHVGTDTQYF
TRBJ1-3 TRBD1 few TRBV28 TGTGCCAGCAGAGACAGGGGGGGAAACACCATATATTTT CASRDRGGNTIYF
TRBJ2-2 . once TRBV5-1 TGCGCCAGCAGCTCGATTATCCAGGGGACCACCGGGGAGCTGTTTTTT CASSSIIQGTTGELFF
TRBJ2-4 . . TRBV6-2/TRBV6-3 TGTGCCAGCAGTTCGCGAACTATCGTTACAGCCAAAAACATTCAGTACTTC CASSSRTIVTAKNIQYF
TRBJ2-1 TRBD1 . TRBV5-6 TGTGCCAGCAGCCGGGGATGGGGACAGGGTAGGGGTGAGCAGTTCTTC CASSRGWGQGRGEQFF
TRBJ2-1 . . TRBV7-2 TGTGCCAGCAGCTTAGTTGCGGGGACGTCCTACAATGAGCAGTTCTTC CASSLVAGTSYNEQFF
TRBJ1-6 . . TRBV5-6 TGTGCCAGCACCCAGTTAACTTCACCCCTCCACTTT CASTQLTSPLHF
TRBJ1-1 TRBD1 . TRBV19 TGTGCCAGTAGTGACGCGGGACAGGGGGTTTCGGGAGCTTTCTTT CASSDAGQGVSGAFF
TRBJ2-3 . . TRBV5-1 TGCGCCAGCAGCTTGGATGGGCGAAACACAGATACGCAGTATTTT CASSLDGRNTDTQYF
TRBJ2-1 TRBD1 . TRBV9 TGTGCCAGCAGCCCCATGGGACAGAGCCTCCACAATGAGCAGTTCTTC CASSPMGQSLHNEQFF
TRBJ1-1 TRBD1 . TRBV18 TGTGCCAGCCTCCCTGGACAGGGTGGCACTGAAGCTTTCTTT CASLPGQGGTEAFF
TRBJ1-3 . . TRBV28 TGTGCCAGCAATACACAGAGTGGAAACACCATATATTTT CASNTQSGNTIYF
TRBJ2-1 TRBD1 once TRBV7-9 TGTGCCAGCAGCTTTAGGGACAGGGGAAACGAGCAGTTCTTC CASSFRDRGNEQFF
TRBJ2-1 TRBD2 . TRBV7-9 TGTGCCAGCAGCCTCTTGGCTAGCGGGAGAGTTGGTAATGAGCAGTTCTTC CASSLLASGRVGNEQFF
TRBJ1-1 TRBD1 . TRBV2 TGTGCCAGCCATGTGGGACAGGGAACTGAAGCTTTCTTT CASHVGQGTEAFF
TRBJ2-1 TRBD2 . TRBV5-4 TGTGCCAGCAGCTTGGATACTAGCGGACGATACAATGAGCAGTTCTTC CASSLDTSGRYNEQFF
TRBJ1-1 . . TRBV9 TGTGCCAGCAGCGTAAGAGATACAGTGATGAACACTGAAGCTTTCTTT CASSVRDTVMNTEAFF